This is a list of T cell receptor beta chains from one sample in a study of shared clonotypes between healthy human individuals. Assay: immunoSEQ multiplex PCR; the TCRdb copy retains only in-frame clones and omits some. The data show approximately 2.5 million clones, with 93% seen just once and approximately 0.35% held by the top ten. The source material was naive CD4+ T cells from PBMCs. The receptors originated from a man younger than 30 in good health. Some clones in this sample may be carry-over from other donors' samples. The CDR3 runs from the conserved cysteine through the conserved F or W. The D gene is left open where the match is weak. Clone size is stated in some rows and not others, as once, few, many or a class when expanded.

V gene: TRBV30
D gene: NA
J gene: TRBJ1-1
clone size: NA
CDR3 protein: CAWSEGNRHEAFF
CDR3 DNA: TGTGCCTGGAGTGAAGGGAATAGGCATGAAGCTTTCTTT

V gene: TRBV28
D gene: TRBD2
J gene: TRBJ2-7
clone size: NA
CDR3 protein: CASSLYWTSPSGSYEQYF
CDR3 DNA: TGTGCCAGCAGTTTATATTGGACTAGCCCTTCGGGCTCCTACGAGCAGTACTTC

V gene: TRBV6-1
D gene: NA
J gene: TRBJ1-1
clone size: NA
CDR3 protein: CASSGELEAFF
CDR3 DNA: TGTGCCAGCAGTGGAGAGCTTGAAGCTTTCTTT

V gene: TRBV11-3
D gene: TRBD2
J gene: TRBJ2-1
clone size: NA
CDR3 protein: CASSPSAGGRNEQFF
CDR3 DNA: TGTGCCAGCAGCCCTTCAGCGGGGGGCAGGAATGAGCAGTTCTTC

V gene: TRBV7-9
D gene: TRBD1
J gene: TRBJ1-1
clone size: NA
CDR3 protein: CASSLGPGQGNTEAFF
CDR3 DNA: TGTGCCAGCAGCTTAGGGCCAGGACAGGGGAACACTGAAGCTTTCTTT

V gene: TRBV28
D gene: NA
J gene: TRBJ1-6
clone size: NA
CDR3 protein: CASNNYSPLHF
CDR3 DNA: TGTGCCAGCAACAACTATTCACCCCTCCACTTT

V gene: TRBV21-1
D gene: NA
J gene: TRBJ2-3
clone size: once
CDR3 protein: CASSRLGQGKADTQYF
CDR3 DNA: TGTGCCAGCAGCAGACTGGGACAGGGGAAAGCAGATACGCAGTATTTT

V gene: TRBV7-9
D gene: NA
J gene: TRBJ1-2
clone size: NA
CDR3 protein: CASSYQTDGYTF
CDR3 DNA: TGTGCCAGCAGCTACCAGACAGACGGCTACACCTTC

V gene: TRBV7-9
D gene: TRBD2
J gene: TRBJ2-7
clone size: NA
CDR3 protein: CASSRLAGDYEQYF
CDR3 DNA: TGTGCCAGCAGTCGACTAGCGGGAGACTACGAGCAGTACTTC

V gene: TRBV6-6
D gene: NA
J gene: TRBJ1-6
clone size: NA
CDR3 protein: CASSQDSPLHF
CDR3 DNA: TGTGCCAGCAGTCAGGACTCACCCCTCCACTTT

V gene: TRBV27
D gene: TRBD2
J gene: TRBJ2-1
clone size: NA
CDR3 protein: CASSLRPTGTSGRWEQFF
CDR3 DNA: TGTGCCAGCAGTTTACGTCCCACGGGGACTAGCGGGAGGTGGGAGCAGTTCTTC

V gene: TRBV19
D gene: NA
J gene: TRBJ1-1
clone size: NA
CDR3 protein: CASSNRGRGTEAFF
CDR3 DNA: TGTGCCAGTAGTAACCGGGGCCGGGGAACTGAAGCTTTCTTT

V gene: TRBV28
D gene: NA
J gene: TRBJ2-1
clone size: NA
CDR3 protein: CASSLHRERGEQFF
CDR3 DNA: TGTGCCAGCAGTTTGCACCGGGAGAGGGGTGAGCAGTTCTTC

V gene: TRBV6-1
D gene: TRBD1
J gene: TRBJ1-1
clone size: once
CDR3 protein: CASSSRTGRRTEAFF
CDR3 DNA: TGTGCCAGCAGTTCCCGGACAGGTCGGAGGACTGAAGCTTTCTTT

V gene: TRBV2
D gene: TRBD2
J gene: TRBJ2-1
clone size: NA
CDR3 protein: CASPSGSSYNEQFF
CDR3 DNA: TGTGCCTCGCCAAGCGGGAGCTCCTACAATGAGCAGTTCTTC

V gene: TRBV11-3
D gene: NA
J gene: TRBJ2-6
clone size: NA
CDR3 protein: CASSSSSGANVLTF
CDR3 DNA: TGTGCCAGCAGCTCCTCATCTGGGGCCAACGTCCTGACTTTC

V gene: TRBV6-5
D gene: NA
J gene: TRBJ1-2
clone size: NA
CDR3 protein: CASSYGRNYGYTF
CDR3 DNA: TGTGCCAGCAGTTACGGGAGAAACTATGGCTACACCTTC

V gene: TRBV5-4
D gene: NA
J gene: TRBJ2-3
clone size: NA
CDR3 protein: CASSLRGDTQYF
CDR3 DNA: TGTGCCAGCAGCTTGCGGGGGGATACGCAGTATTTT

V gene: TRBV27
D gene: TRBD2
J gene: TRBJ2-7
clone size: NA
CDR3 protein: CASRSGGSPSYEQYF
CDR3 DNA: TGTGCCAGTAGGTCGGGGGGGTCCCCATCCTACGAGCAGTACTTC

V gene: TRBV27
D gene: TRBD2
J gene: TRBJ2-5
clone size: NA
CDR3 protein: CASSLTSGRPGETQYF
CDR3 DNA: TGTGCCAGCAGTCTAACTAGCGGGAGGCCGGGGGAGACCCAGTACTTC

V gene: TRBV5-1
D gene: NA
J gene: TRBJ1-5
clone size: NA
CDR3 protein: CASSFFQPQHF
CDR3 DNA: TGCGCCAGCAGCTTTTTCCAGCCCCAGCATTTT

V gene: TRBV2
D gene: TRBD1
J gene: TRBJ1-1
clone size: NA
CDR3 protein: CASRVDRGETEAFF
CDR3 DNA: TGTGCCAGCAGGGTGGACAGGGGAGAAACTGAAGCTTTCTTT

V gene: TRBV5-8
D gene: TRBD1
J gene: TRBJ2-7
clone size: NA
CDR3 protein: CASSPWDRGAGEQYF
CDR3 DNA: TGTGCCAGCAGCCCCTGGGACAGAGGGGCCGGCGAGCAGTACTTC

V gene: TRBV27
D gene: NA
J gene: TRBJ2-6
clone size: once
CDR3 protein: CASSALNGDSGANVLTF
CDR3 DNA: TGTGCCAGCAGTGCGCTGAACGGGGACTCTGGGGCCAACGTCCTGACTTTC

V gene: TRBV5-8
D gene: NA
J gene: TRBJ1-3
clone size: once
CDR3 protein: CAIQSGTRLISGNTIYF
CDR3 DNA: TGTGCCATTCAGTCCGGGACAAGGCTTATTTCTGGAAACACCATATATTTT

V gene: TRBV30
D gene: NA
J gene: TRBJ2-2
clone size: once
CDR3 protein: CAWSVGPGIFTGELFF
CDR3 DNA: TGTGCCTGGAGTGTAGGGCCCGGTATCTTCACCGGGGAGCTGTTTTTT

V gene: TRBV5-4
D gene: NA
J gene: TRBJ2-7
clone size: NA
CDR3 protein: CASSSVSGASYEQYF
CDR3 DNA: TGTGCCAGCAGCTCCGTATCGGGAGCATCCTACGAGCAGTACTTC

V gene: TRBV7-8
D gene: NA
J gene: TRBJ2-5
clone size: NA
CDR3 protein: CASSRANQETQYF
CDR3 DNA: TGTGCCAGCAGCCGGGCGAACCAAGAGACCCAGTACTTC

V gene: TRBV7-8
D gene: NA
J gene: TRBJ2-5
clone size: NA
CDR3 protein: CASSFQRAQYF
CDR3 DNA: TGTGCCAGCAGCTTCCAGCGGGCCCAGTACTTC

V gene: TRBV6-1
D gene: NA
J gene: TRBJ1-3
clone size: NA
CDR3 protein: CASSEASSYGDTIYF
CDR3 DNA: TGTGCCAGCAGTGAAGCCTCGTCCTACGGGGACACCATATATTTT

V gene: TRBV5-1
D gene: NA
J gene: TRBJ2-2
clone size: once
CDR3 protein: CASSSGGGSRTGELFF
CDR3 DNA: TGCGCCAGCAGCTCAGGCGGGGGCTCCCGTACCGGGGAGCTGTTTTTT

V gene: TRBV9
D gene: TRBD2
J gene: TRBJ2-5
clone size: NA
CDR3 protein: CASSVGTSGKGETQYF
CDR3 DNA: TGTGCCAGCAGCGTAGGGACTAGCGGGAAGGGAGAGACCCAGTACTTC

V gene: TRBV5-4
D gene: TRBD2
J gene: TRBJ2-7
clone size: NA
CDR3 protein: CASSPGLAPEQYF
CDR3 DNA: TGTGCCAGCAGCCCGGGACTAGCCCCCGAGCAGTACTTC

V gene: TRBV9
D gene: TRBD1
J gene: TRBJ2-6
clone size: NA
CDR3 protein: CASSVGDRGANVLTF
CDR3 DNA: TGTGCCAGCAGCGTAGGGGACAGGGGCGCCAACGTCCTGACTTTC

V gene: TRBV4-2
D gene: NA
J gene: TRBJ1-1
clone size: few
CDR3 protein: CASSQTFPGTASGSTEAFF
CDR3 DNA: TGTGCCAGCAGCCAAACTTTCCCCGGGACGGCGAGCGGGTCCACTGAAGCTTTCTTT

V gene: TRBV27
D gene: NA
J gene: TRBJ1-4
clone size: few
CDR3 protein: CASSPRKWNEKLFF
CDR3 DNA: TGTGCCAGCAGTCCACGGAAGTGGAATGAAAAACTGTTTTTT

V gene: TRBV5-1
D gene: NA
J gene: TRBJ1-2
clone size: NA
CDR3 protein: CASSLGGRANYGYTF
CDR3 DNA: TGCGCCAGCAGCTTGGGGGGGAGAGCTAACTATGGCTACACCTTC

V gene: TRBV29-1
D gene: NA
J gene: TRBJ1-1
clone size: NA
CDR3 protein: CSASRGNTEAFF
CDR3 DNA: TGCAGCGCCTCCCGGGGGAACACTGAAGCTTTCTTT

V gene: TRBV10-3
D gene: TRBD2
J gene: TRBJ2-2
clone size: once
CDR3 protein: CATSSSGRGGELFF
CDR3 DNA: TGTGCCACCTCGTCTAGCGGGAGGGGCGGGGAGCTGTTTTTT

V gene: TRBV29-1
D gene: NA
J gene: TRBJ2-3
clone size: NA
CDR3 protein: CSARPGSTDTQYF
CDR3 DNA: TGCAGCGCACGTCCTGGGAGCACAGATACGCAGTATTTT

V gene: TRBV12-5
D gene: NA
J gene: TRBJ1-4
clone size: NA
CDR3 protein: CASGLPHGKLFF
CDR3 DNA: TGTGCTAGTGGTTTGCCCCACGGAAAACTGTTTTTT

V gene: TRBV10-1
D gene: NA
J gene: TRBJ2-7
clone size: NA
CDR3 protein: CASSDPSRGGGYEQYF
CDR3 DNA: TGCGCCAGCAGTGACCCCTCCCGGGGAGGTGGATACGAGCAGTACTTC

V gene: TRBV2
D gene: NA
J gene: TRBJ1-2
clone size: NA
CDR3 protein: CASRRTKTNYGYTF
CDR3 DNA: TGTGCCAGCAGAAGGACGAAAACTAACTATGGCTACACCTTC

V gene: TRBV6-5
D gene: TRBD1
J gene: TRBJ1-5
clone size: once
CDR3 protein: CASSTTGFSNQPQHF
CDR3 DNA: TGTGCCAGCAGCACGACAGGGTTCAGCAATCAGCCCCAGCATTTT

V gene: TRBV5-5
D gene: NA
J gene: TRBJ2-1
clone size: NA
CDR3 protein: CATAHGALYNEQFF
CDR3 DNA: TGTGCCACCGCGCATGGGGCCCTCTACAATGAGCAGTTCTTC